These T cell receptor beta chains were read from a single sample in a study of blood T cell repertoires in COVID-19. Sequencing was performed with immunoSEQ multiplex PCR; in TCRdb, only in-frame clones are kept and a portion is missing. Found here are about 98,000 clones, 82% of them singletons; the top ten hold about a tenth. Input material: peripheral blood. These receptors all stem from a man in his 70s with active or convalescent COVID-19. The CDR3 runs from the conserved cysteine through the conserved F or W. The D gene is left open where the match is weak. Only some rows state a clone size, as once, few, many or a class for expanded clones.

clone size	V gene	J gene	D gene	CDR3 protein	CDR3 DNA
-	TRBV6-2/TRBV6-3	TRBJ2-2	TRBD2	CASSHGGAGTGELFF	TGTGCCAGCAGCCACGGGGGGGCCGGGACCGGGGAGCTGTTTTTT
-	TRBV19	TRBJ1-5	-	CASSIDRGVSNQPQHF	TGTGCCAGTAGTATAGATCGGGGAGTTAGCAATCAGCCCCAGCATTTT
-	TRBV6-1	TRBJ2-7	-	CASSEGAGPYEQYF	TGTGCCAGCAGTGAAGGCGCGGGTCCCTACGAGCAGTACTTC
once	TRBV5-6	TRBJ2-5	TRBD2	CASSARGAGGLETQYF	TGTGCCAGCAGCGCCCGGGGAGCGGGGGGGCTGGAGACCCAGTACTTC
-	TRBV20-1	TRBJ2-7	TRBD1	CSASRDRGLWEQYF	TGCAGTGCTAGTCGGGACAGGGGGTTGTGGGAGCAGTACTTC
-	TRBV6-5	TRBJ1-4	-	CASRRGLTNEKLFF	TGTGCCAGCAGACGGGGATTGACTAATGAAAAACTGTTTTTT
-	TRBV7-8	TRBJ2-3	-	CASSLTGGDSSTDTQYF	TGTGCCAGCAGCTTAACCGGGGGAGACTCTAGCACAGATACGCAGTATTTT
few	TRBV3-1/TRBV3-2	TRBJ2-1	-	CASNPGSSYNEQFF	TGTGCCAGCAACCCCGGGAGCTCCTACAATGAGCAGTTCTTC
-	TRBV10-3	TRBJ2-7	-	CAIGQQLAREQYF	TGTGCCATCGGTCAGCAACTAGCACGGGAGCAGTACTTC
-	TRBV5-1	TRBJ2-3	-	CASRATPSRGTDTQYF	TGCGCCAGCAGGGCGACTCCTTCCCGAGGCACAGATACGCAGTATTTT
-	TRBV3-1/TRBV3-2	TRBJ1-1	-	CASSLQGTEAFF	TGTGCCAGCAGCTTACAGGGCACTGAAGCTTTCTTT
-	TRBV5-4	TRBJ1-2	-	CASSLPSYGYTF	TGTGCCAGCAGCCTCCCGAGCTATGGCTACACCTTC
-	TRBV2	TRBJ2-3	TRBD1	CASNLPGQMQYF	TGTGCCAGCAATTTACCGGGACAGATGCAGTATTTT
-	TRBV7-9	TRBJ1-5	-	CASSLGGNSNQPQHF	TGTGCCAGCAGCTTAGGAGGGAATAGCAATCAGCCCCAGCATTTT
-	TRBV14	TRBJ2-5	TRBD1	CASSPRGNRGFLETQYF	TGTGCCAGCAGCCCCCGAGGAAACAGGGGGTTTTTGGAGACCCAGTACTTC
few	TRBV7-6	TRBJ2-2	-	CASSLLRSTDNTGELFF	TGTGCCAGCAGCTTACTTAGAAGCACAGACAACACCGGGGAGCTGTTTTTT
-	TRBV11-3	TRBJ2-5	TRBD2	CASSPGTSGGGLQETQYF	TGTGCCAGCAGCCCCGGGACTAGCGGGGGAGGCCTCCAAGAGACCCAGTACTTC
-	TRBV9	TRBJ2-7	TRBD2	CASSGSGGAHEQYF	TGTGCCAGCAGCGGTAGCGGGGGGGCCCACGAGCAGTACTTC
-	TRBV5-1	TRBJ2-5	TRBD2	CASSLPAGGLQETQYF	TGCGCCAGCAGCTTACCGGCGGGGGGTCTCCAAGAGACCCAGTACTTC
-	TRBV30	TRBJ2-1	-	CAWSQTPGSYNEQFF	TGTGCCTGGAGTCAGACTCCGGGCTCCTACAATGAGCAGTTCTTC
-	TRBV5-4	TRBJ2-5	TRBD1	CASSRGTEQETQYF	TGTGCCAGCAGCCGTGGGACAGAACAAGAGACCCAGTACTTC
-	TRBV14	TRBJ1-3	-	CASSQQRTVSGNTIYF	TGTGCCAGCAGCCAACAAAGGACTGTCTCTGGAAACACCATATATTTT
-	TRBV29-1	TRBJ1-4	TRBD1	CSVAGQGAKLFF	TGCAGCGTTGCTGGTCAGGGGGCTAAACTGTTTTTT
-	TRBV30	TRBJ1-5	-	CAWSVRENQPQHF	TGTGCCTGGAGTGTAAGGGAGAATCAGCCCCAGCATTTT
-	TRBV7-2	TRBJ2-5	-	CASNGQGGKTQYF	TGTGCCAGCAATGGGCAGGGCGGTAAGACCCAGTACTTC
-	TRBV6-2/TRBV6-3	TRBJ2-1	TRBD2	CASSYKLTGTSRVYNEQFF	TGTGCCAGCAGTTACAAACTCACCGGGACTAGCAGGGTCTACAATGAGCAGTTCTTC
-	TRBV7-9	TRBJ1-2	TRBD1	CASSLTGRVYGYTF	TGTGCCAGCAGCTTGACAGGGCGGGTATATGGCTACACCTTC
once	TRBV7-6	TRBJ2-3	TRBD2	CASSQRGGTDTQYF	TGTGCCAGCAGCCAGCGGGGGGGCACAGATACGCAGTATTTT
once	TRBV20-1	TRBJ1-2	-	CSARVTGGYTF	TGCAGTGCTAGGGTGACAGGAGGCTACACCTTC
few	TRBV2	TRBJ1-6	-	CASRSPDISPLHF	TGTGCCAGCAGGAGCCCGGACATCTCACCCCTCCACTTT
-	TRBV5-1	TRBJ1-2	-	CASSSLGGTGYTF	TGCGCCAGCAGCTCCCTGGGGGGGACTGGCTACACCTTC
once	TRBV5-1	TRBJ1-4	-	CASSLPPIGRDNEKLFF	TGCGCCAGCAGCTTGCCGCCTATAGGGCGGGATAATGAAAAACTGTTTTTT
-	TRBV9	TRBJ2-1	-	CASSPVTGSGNEQFF	TGTGCCAGCAGCCCCGTCACGGGTAGTGGGAATGAGCAGTTCTTC
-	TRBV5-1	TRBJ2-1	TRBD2	CASSLDPGGYNEQFF	TGCGCCAGCAGCTTGGATCCGGGGGGCTACAATGAGCAGTTCTTC
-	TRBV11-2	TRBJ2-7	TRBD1	CASSLGAGGTNYEQYF	TGTGCCAGCAGCCTAGGGGCAGGGGGTACCAACTACGAGCAGTACTTC
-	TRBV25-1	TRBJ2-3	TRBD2	CASSETWPAGDTDTQYF	TGTGCCAGCAGTGAAACTTGGCCAGCGGGAGACACAGATACGCAGTATTTT
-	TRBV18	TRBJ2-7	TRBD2	CASSQLAGGREQYF	TGTGCCAGCTCACAACTAGCGGGGGGGCGTGAGCAGTACTTC
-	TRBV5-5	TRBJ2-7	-	CASSLIRQGAYEQYF	TGTGCCAGCAGCTTGATCCGTCAGGGTGCCTACGAGCAGTACTTC
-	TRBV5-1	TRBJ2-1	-	CASSWTGTSSYNEQFF	TGCGCCAGCAGCTGGACCGGGACAAGTTCCTACAATGAGCAGTTCTTC
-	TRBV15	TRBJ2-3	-	CATRRGGDTDTQYF	TGTGCCACCAGGAGGGGGGGAGACACAGATACGCAGTATTTT
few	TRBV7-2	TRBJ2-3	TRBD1	CASSSRQGDDTQYF	TGTGCCAGCAGCTCCCGCCAGGGGGATGATACGCAGTATTTT
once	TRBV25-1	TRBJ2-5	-	CATQTDLGTQYF	TGTGCCACTCAGACAGACCTGGGGACCCAGTACTTC
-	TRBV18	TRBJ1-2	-	CASSTYRDIPDGYTF	TGTGCCAGCTCAACTTACCGGGACATACCCGATGGCTACACCTTC
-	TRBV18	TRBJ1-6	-	CASSQQGGYNSPLHF	TGTGCCAGCTCACAACAGGGTGGATATAATTCACCCCTCCACTTT
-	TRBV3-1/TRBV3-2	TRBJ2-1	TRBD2	CASSDRGGVSINEQFF	TGTGCCAGCAGCGACCGCGGGGGGGTCTCAATCAATGAGCAGTTCTTC
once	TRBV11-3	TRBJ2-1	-	CASSLERGEQFF	TGTGCCAGCAGCTTAGAACGGGGGGAGCAGTTCTTC
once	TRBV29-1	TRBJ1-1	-	CSYQGSMNTEAFF	TGCAGCTATCAGGGGTCGATGAACACTGAAGCTTTCTTT
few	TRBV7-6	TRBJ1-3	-	CASSLAESGNTIYF	TGTGCCAGCAGCTTAGCGGAGTCTGGAAACACCATATATTTT
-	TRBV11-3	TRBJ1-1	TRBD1	CASSLGQGLAFF	TGTGCCAGCAGCTTAGGACAGGGATTGGCTTTCTTT
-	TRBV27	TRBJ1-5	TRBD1	CASSLFPGQGRGYSNQPQHF	TGTGCCAGCAGTTTATTCCCGGGACAGGGGAGGGGATATAGCAATCAGCCCCAGCATTTT
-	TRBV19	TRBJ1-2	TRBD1	CASSIDTQGLETYGYTF	TGTGCCAGTAGTATAGACACACAGGGGCTGGAAACCTATGGCTACACCTTC
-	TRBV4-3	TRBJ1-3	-	CASSQARGNTIYF	TGCGCCAGCAGCCAAGCCCGAGGTAACACCATATATTTT
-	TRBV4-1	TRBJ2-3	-	CASSQGGVDTQYF	TGCGCCAGCAGCCAAGGCGGGGTAGATACGCAGTATTTT
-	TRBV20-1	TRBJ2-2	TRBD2	CSASWSSSGGTGELFF	TGCAGTGCTAGTTGGTCGTCTAGCGGGGGGACCGGGGAGCTGTTTTTT
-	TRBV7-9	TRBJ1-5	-	CASSLGEVQPQHF	TGTGCCAGCAGCTTGGGGGAGGTTCAGCCCCAGCATTTT
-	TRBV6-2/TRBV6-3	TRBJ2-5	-	CASSWGSTQETQYF	TGTGCCAGCAGTTGGGGCAGTACTCAAGAGACCCAGTACTTC
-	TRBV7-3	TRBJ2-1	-	CASSSGTGQHEQFF	TGTGCCAGCAGCTCCGGGACTGGACAACATGAGCAGTTCTTC
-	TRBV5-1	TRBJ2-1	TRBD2	CASSLPGGAAYNEQFF	TGCGCCAGCAGCCTGCCGGGGGGGGCCGCCTACAATGAGCAGTTCTTC
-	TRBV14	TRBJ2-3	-	CASSPFQGDTQYF	TGTGCCAGCAGCCCTTTCCAGGGGGATACGCAGTATTTT